Listed below are T cell receptor beta chains from one sample, sequenced in a study of Graves' ophthalmopathy and Graves' hyperthyroidism. TCRdb recomputed calls from the multiplex PCR reads with MiXCR, one row per CDR3 protein. The repertoire has hundreds of thousands of distinct CDR3 sequences, 20% to 25% of them found once; the top ten carry approximately 40%. Sequencing was done on a sample of peripheral blood. These receptors were taken from a woman between 45 and 65 years old with Graves' ophthalmopathy. CDR3s include the opening cysteine and the closing phenylalanine or tryptophan. A D gene is named only where the DNA matches it firmly. Where a row states a size, it is once, few, many or the class of an expanded clone; other rows omit it.

D,size,J,V,length,DNA,CDR3
.,many,TRBJ1-1,TRBV6-2/TRBV6-3,14,TGTGCCAGCAGTAGGCCACAACCGGGCACTGAAGCTTTCTTT,CASSRPQPGTEAFF
.,few,TRBJ2-7,TRBV10-3,14,TGTGCCATCAGCGGGGACCGTACGCAGTACGAGCAGTACTTC,CAISGDRTQYEQYF
.,.,TRBJ2-2,TRBV4-1,17,TGCGCCAGCAGCCAAGAAGAACAGGCCGCGAACACCGGGGAGCTGTTTTTT,CASSQEEQAANTGELFF
TRBD2,many,TRBJ2-7,TRBV20-1,12,TGCAGTGCTAGCGGGACTAGCTACGAGCAGTACTTC,CSASGTSYEQYF
.,once,TRBJ1-5,TRBV11-2,14,TGTGCCAGCAGCTTAAGCACAGGGAGTCAGCCCCAGCATTTT,CASSLSTGSQPQHF
.,.,TRBJ1-5,TRBV5-1,15,TGCGTCAGCAGCTTGGCAGGGACTCCCGAACAGCCCCAGCATTTT,CVSSLAGTPEQPQHF
.,many,TRBJ1-2,TRBV29-1,19,TGCAGCGTTGAAGATCCAAAACAGGGTCGAAAGTTGGCTAACTATGGCTACACCTTC,CSVEDPKQGRKLANYGYTF
.,.,TRBJ2-7,TRBV29-1,15,TGCAGCGTTGTAATGGCGCTAGGGGGGCCCTACGAGCAGTACTTC,CSVVMALGGPYEQYF
.,many,TRBJ1-1,TRBV15,16,TGTGCCACCAGCAGAGAGCGGAGACTAATGAACACTGAAGCTTTCTTT,CATSRERRLMNTEAFF
.,many,TRBJ1-1,TRBV12-3/TRBV12-4,14,TGTGCCAGCAGTGGATATTCAGTGAACACTGAAGCTTTCTTT,CASSGYSVNTEAFF
.,many,TRBJ2-7,TRBV28,14,TGTGCCAGCAGTTCCACGGGTTTGTTTTTCGAGCAGTACTTC,CASSSTGLFFEQYF
TRBD1,many,TRBJ1-1,TRBV20-1,13,TGCAGTGCTGTACTCAGGGGGATGACTGAAGCTTTCTTT,CSAVLRGMTEAFF
.,.,TRBJ2-7,TRBV20-1,13,TGCAGTGTAGCGACAGACTCCTATTACGAGCAGTACTTC,CSVATDSYYEQYF
TRBD1,many,TRBJ2-2,TRBV5-1,14,TGCGCCAGCAGCTTCGCTGACAGGGCCGGGGAGCTGTTTTTT,CASSFADRAGELFF
TRBD1,many,TRBJ1-2,TRBV30,12,TGTGCCTGGGGAACAGGGGGTTATGGCTACACCTTC,CAWGTGGYGYTF